These 27 T cell receptor beta chains were all obtained from the same sample, sequenced in a study of blood T cell repertoires in COVID-19. TCRdb's copy holds only in-frame clones and misses some; the assay was immunoSEQ multiplex PCR. The profile shows around 200,000 clones, about nine tenths of them singletons. Material: PBMCs or T cells enriched from blood (not recorded which). The receptors derive from a man younger than 35 with acute COVID-19.

The chain combines TRBV28 with TRBJ2-7; D is unclear. CDR1 is MDHEN, CDR2 SYDVKM, per germline. V shed 4 bases and J shed 3 bases, with 7 bases lying between them. This CDR3 spans 12 amino acids. Here the CDR3 reads CASSSRSYEQYF. CDR3 nucleotide sequence: TGTGCCAGCAGTTCTAGAAGCTACGAGCAGTACTTC.

The rearrangement uses TRBV28 and TRBJ2-3; D is uncertain. There are 19 residues in the CDR3. The germline gives CDR1 MDHEN, CDR2 SYDVKM. The V end lost 1 base, the J end lost 2 bases, and 22 bases lay between the germline ends. CDR3 sequence: CASSLSHRVRQRNTDTQYF. In DNA, the CDR3 is TGTGCCAGCAGTTTATCCCATAGAGTGCGCCAGCGTAACACAGATACGCAGTATTTT.

The V gene is TRBV2, the J gene TRBJ2-7; D may be TRBD1 (5 bases). Between the trimmed V and J ends, which lost 7 bases and 1 base, there was a span of 14 bases. Per germline, CDR1 SNHLY and CDR2 FYNNEI. The CDR3 is 14 residues long. The CDR3 nucleotides are TGTGCCAGCAAGGGCAGGGATGTGTCCTACGAGCAGTACTTC. Protein product: CASKGRDVSYEQYF. The variable domain in full, completed from reference TRBV2 and TRBJ2-7, reads EPEVTQTPSHQVTQMGQEVILRCVPISNHLYFYWYRQILGQKVEFLVSFYNNEISEKSEIFDDQFSVERPDGSNFTLKIRSTKLEDSAMYFCASKGRDVSYEQYFGPGTRLTVT.

The chain employs TRBV28 and TRBJ1-2; perhaps TRBD1 as D (5 bases). Germline assignment: CDR1 MDHEN and CDR2 SYDVKM. The CDR3 runs 12 residues. Between the trimmed V and J ends, which lost 6 bases and 8 bases, there was a span of 13 bases. The CDR3 region is CASRVDRDGYTF. Here the CDR3 DNA reads TGTGCCAGCAGGGTCGACAGAGACGGCTACACCTTC.

Here the CDR3 DNA reads TGTGCCAGCAGGGTCCCAAACACCTTGGATACGCAGTATTTT. Amino acids: CASRVPNTLDTQYF. V and J are TRBV27 and TRBJ2-3; D is ambiguous. The germline V gene encodes CDR1 MNHEY and CDR2 SMNVEV (reference sequence). V was pared by 6 bases and J by 6 bases, with 16 bases between. The CDR3 is 14 amino acids.

J is TRBJ1-5 and V is TRBV7-3; maybe TRBD1 (6 bases). The length of the CDR3 is 21 residues. V dropped 1 base and J dropped 3 bases, with 28 bases sitting between them. Germline V gene data show CDR1 as SGHTA and CDR2 as FQGTGA. The CDR3 DNA reads TGTGCCAGCAGCTTAATTCGTATGGTTTTGGGCGGCTGGGACAACAATCAGCCCCAGCATTTT. Translated: CASSLIRMVLGGWDNNQPQHF.

The chain couples TRBV7-2 to TRBJ2-5; 7 bases line up with TRBD1. CDR1 is SGHTA, CDR2 FQGNSA, per germline. CDR3 length: 14 residues. J lost 2 bases, V lost 5 bases, and 5 bases had no gene match. The chain's CDR3 is CASSPGTAQETQYF. As DNA, the CDR3 is TGTGCCAGCAGCCCAGGGACAGCACAAGAGACCCAGTACTTC.

In its sample, this clone was seen once. The chain links TRBV6-1 to TRBJ1-2; a weak D match, TRBD1 (5 bases). The CDR3 is made up of 15 amino acids. V gave up 3 bases and J gave up 1 base, with 12 bases separating them. CDR1 is MNHNS and CDR2 is SASEGT in the germline V gene. The CDR3 spells CASSDYFRDNYGYTF. CDR3 DNA: TGTGCCAGCAGTGATTATTTCAGGGATAACTATGGCTACACCTTC.

This chain uses TRBV9 with TRBJ2-3; no firm D call. Trimming pared 0 bases from V and 4 bases from J, leaving 9 bases between. Germline V gene data show CDR1 as SGDLS and CDR2 as YYNGEE. The CDR3 length is 14 residues. In DNA, the CDR3 is TGTGCCAGCAGCGTAGACGAGGAAGCAGATACGCAGTATTTT. It encodes CASSVDEEADTQYF.

The chain combines TRBV30 with TRBJ1-2; D might be TRBD1 (5 bases). The CDR3 loop spans 16 amino acids. Germline CDR1 and CDR2: GTSNPN and SVGIG (reference sequence). V dropped 4 bases and J dropped 7 bases, with 25 bases sitting between them. CDR3 loop: CAWIGVEQEGLRGYTF. The CDR3 DNA is TGTGCCTGGATAGGTGTAGAACAGGAGGGGTTACGTGGCTACACCTTC.

J is TRBJ2-1 and V is TRBV7-9; D gene uncertain. V lost 1 base, J lost 0 bases, and 7 bases lay in between. The CDR3 has 15 residues. CDR1 and CDR2 (germline): SEHNR, FQNEAQ (reference sequence). CDR3 protein: CASSLGSLSYNEQFF. The CDR3 DNA reads as TGTGCCAGCAGCTTAGGCAGTCTCTCCTACAATGAGCAGTTCTTC.

About this clone: At one boundary the junction diverges from the germline segment, which might be a read error. The chain couples TRBV7-7 to TRBJ2-7; 14 bases are a match to TRBD2. The CDR3 totals 14 residues. Germline CDR1 is SSHAT and CDR2 is FNYEAQ (reference sequence). Written as DNA, the CDR3 is TGTGCTAGCAGCCCTGGACTAGCGGGAGGTGAGCAGTACTTC. It encodes CASSPGLAGGEQYF.

V is TRBV27 and J is TRBJ1-4, with 7 bases lining up with TRBD1. Germline CDR1 MNHEY, CDR2 SMNVEV (reference sequence). Losses at the gene ends were 6 bases for V and 7 bases for J; bases not matched to a gene: 11. This CDR3 has 15 amino acids. The CDR3 nucleotides read TGTGCCAGCAGGCCCGGGACAGCGAGTAGTGAAAAACTGTTTTTT. This translates into CASRPGTASSEKLFF.

This chain connects TRBV9 to TRBJ1-2, with TRBD1 as a possible D gene (6 bases). The V end was cut by 0 bases, the J end by 0 bases, with 9 bases between. This CDR3 has 15 residues. CDR1 and CDR2 from the germline V gene are SGDLS and YYNGEE. CDR3: CASSVGGGANYGYTF. The CDR3, as DNA: TGTGCCAGCAGCGTAGGAGGGGGGGCTAACTATGGCTACACCTTC.

V is TRBV27 and J is TRBJ2-5; 9 nucleotides match TRBD1. Germline V gene lookup returns CDR1 MNHEY and CDR2 SMNVEV (reference sequence). V trimming: 4 bases; J trimming: 1 base; junction bases outside the gene matches: 7. The CDR3 is made up of 16 amino acids. In DNA, the CDR3 is TGTGCCAGCAGTTCTTTAGGGACAGGGACCCAAGAGACCCAGTACTTC. Protein: CASSSLGTGTQETQYF.

This chain joins TRBV9 and TRBJ1-1; a weak D match, TRBD1 (5 bases). This CDR3 is built from 15 residues. CDR1 and CDR2 (germline): SGDLS, YYNGEE. V lost 3 bases to trimming and J lost 1 base, with 13 bases between them. The CDR3 region is CASSAAGGGNTEAFF. The CDR3 DNA is TGTGCCAGCAGCGCGGCCGGCGGGGGGAACACTGAAGCTTTCTTT.

This clone was seen once. The rearrangement joins TRBV11-2 to TRBJ1-1; weak D call: TRBD1 (6 bases). Germline values: CDR1 SGHAT, CDR2 FQNNGV. The CDR3 length is 15 residues. V lost 3 bases, J lost 1 base, and 12 bases lay in between. The CDR3 loop is CASSFLLDRNTEAFF. The CDR3 DNA sequence: TGTGCCAGCAGCTTCTTACTGGACAGGAACACTGAAGCTTTCTTT. Drawing the rest from reference TRBV11-2 and TRBJ1-1, the complete variable domain is EAGVAQSPRYKIIEKRQSVAFWCNPISGHATLYWYQQILGQGPKLLIQFQNNGVVDDSQLPKDRFSAERLKGVDSTLKIQPAKLEDSAVYLCASSFLLDRNTEAFFGQGTRLTVV.

This clone was detected only a few times. The chain is built from TRBV4-1 and TRBJ1-1; possibly TRBD1 for D (5 bases). The CDR3 extends over 13 amino acids. From germline, CDR1 is MGHRA and CDR2 YSYEKL. V lost 2 bases, J lost 3 bases, and 7 bases lay in between. The CDR3 is CASSQQGYTEAFF. The CDR3 DNA reads as TGCGCCAGCAGCCAACAGGGATACACTGAAGCTTTCTTT.

The chain is built from TRBV4-1 and TRBJ2-5; D might be TRBD1 (5 bases). Germline CDR1 reads MGHRA; CDR2 reads YSYEKL. Trimming left V 2 bases short and J 4 bases short, with 11 bases between. The CDR3 runs 14 residues. CDR3 nucleotides: TGCGCCAGCAGCCAACCTACAAGGGGAGAGACCCAGTACTTC. This sequence encodes CASSQPTRGETQYF.

In its sample, this clone was seen a few times. The V and J genes are TRBV7-6 and TRBJ2-2; D is possibly TRBD2 (5 bases). CDR1 is SGHVS, CDR2 FNYEAQ, per germline. The CDR3 covers 18 residues. Trimming left V 4 bases short and J 4 bases short, with 22 bases between. The CDR3 sequence is CASSYERAGGPSTGELFF. The CDR3 DNA reads TGTGCCAGCAGCTACGAAAGGGCGGGCGGGCCAAGCACCGGGGAGCTGTTTTTT. Together with reference TRBV7-6 and TRBJ2-2, the CDR3 gives the full variable domain: GAGVSQSPRYKVTKRGQDVALRCDPISGHVSLYWYRQALGQGPEFLTYFNYEAQQDKSGLPNDRFSAERPEGSISTLTIQRTEQRDSAMYRCASSYERAGGPSTGELFFGEGSRLTVL.

The chain links TRBV20-1 to TRBJ2-7; 7 bases line up with TRBD2. Germline V lookup: CDR1 DFQATT, CDR2 SNEGSKA (reference sequence). J lost 4 bases, V lost 3 bases, and 6 bases had no gene match. The CDR3 runs 13 residues. CDR3 in DNA: TGCAGTGCTAGTCCTAGCGGAGTTTACGAGCAGTACTTC. Its translation: CSASPSGVYEQYF.

The genes are TRBV6-6 and TRBJ2-7, with D perhaps TRBD1 (6 bases). V lost 4 bases, J lost 0 bases, and 10 bases lay in between. CDR1 and CDR2 from the germline V gene are MNHNY and SVGAGI (reference sequence). The CDR3 spans 14 residues. CDR3: CASSSRQASYEQYF. Written as DNA, the CDR3 is TGTGCCAGCAGTTCCCGACAGGCCTCCTACGAGCAGTACTTC.

This sequence joins TRBV11-3 and TRBJ1-5, with D perhaps matching TRBD1 (5 bases). The CDR3 sequence is 13 residues long. CDR1 is SGHNT, CDR2 YENEEA, per germline. V was shortened by 1 base and J by 9 bases, with 10 bases between the two germline ends. The CDR3 is CASSLVLGGPQHF. CDR3 in DNA: TGTGCCAGCAGCTTAGTGCTCGGGGGGCCCCAGCATTTT.

The V call is TRBV7-6, the J call TRBJ1-3, with TRBD1 matching over 9 bases. From germline, CDR1 is SGHVS and CDR2 FNYEAQ. V was clipped by 5 bases and J by 1 base; unmatched bases: 12. This CDR3 region has 18 residues. CDR3 DNA: TGTGCCAGCAGCCAAAGGCCGGGACAGGGAGTTTCTGGAAACACCATATATTTT. Translating gives CASSQRPGQGVSGNTIYF.

The V call is TRBV27, the J call TRBJ2-7, with TRBD1 identical over 7 bases. Germline assignment: CDR1 MNHEY and CDR2 SMNVEV (reference sequence). V gave up 8 bases and J gave up 4 bases; unmatched junction bases: 14. This CDR3 comprises 15 residues. CDR3 DNA sequence: TGTGCCAGCGTCCCCACCGGGACAGTTATTTACGAGCAGTACTTC. This gives the protein CASVPTGTVIYEQYF.

The rearrangement uses TRBV3-1 (or the pseudogene TRBV3-2) and TRBJ2-7; 7 bases match TRBD1. The germline V gene encodes CDR1 LGHDT and CDR2 YNNKEL (reference sequence). Trimming cost V 0 bases and J 2 bases; bases outside gene matches: 7. This CDR3 has 16 amino acids. The CDR3 sequence: CASSQERGQGAYEQYF. The CDR3 region has the DNA TGTGCCAGCAGCCAAGAAAGGGGGCAGGGGGCCTACGAGCAGTACTTC.

In DNA form, the CDR3 reads TGTGCCAGCTCACGACAGGGGGCCGTCGGGGAGCTGTTTTTT. Protein product: CASSRQGAVGELFF. The chain links TRBV2 to TRBJ2-2; 10 positions agree with TRBD1. The V gene's germline CDR1 is SNHLY and CDR2 FYNNEI. Unmatched junction bases numbered 7, after V lost 8 bases and J lost 7 bases. The CDR3 has 14 amino acids.